The 24 T cell receptor beta chains in this list originate from one sample, sequenced in a study of cytomegalovirus exposure and HLA in healthy donors. PCR was performed using 60 Vbeta and 13 Jbeta primers. Generated by immunoSEQ multiplex PCR, the TCRdb table keeps only in-frame clones and is missing some. The data show roughly 100,000 clones, about three quarters seen once. The sample taken for sequencing was PBMCs. The receptor set was obtained from a young man in good health and CMV-seropositive.

V usage is TRBV9 and J usage is TRBJ2-1; 13 bases line up with TRBD2. CDR1 and CDR2 (germline): SGDLS, YYNGEE. V shed 1 base and J 8 bases; nucleotides not matched to a gene: 0. CDR3 length: 14 residues. This CDR3 reads CASSVTSGRDEQFF. For the CDR3, the DNA is TGTGCCAGCAGCGTAACTAGCGGGAGGGATGAGCAGTTCTTC.

The V call is TRBV9, the J call TRBJ2-2, with D perhaps TRBD2 (7 bases). Per germline, CDR1 SGDLS and CDR2 YYNGEE. With 1 base removed from V and 3 bases from J, the gap between germline ends came to 10 bases. This CDR3 contains 15 residues. The chain's CDR3 is CASSVRGGDTGELFF. The CDR3 DNA sequence: TGTGCCAGCAGCGTAAGAGGGGGGGACACCGGGGAGCTGTTTTTT.

The gene calls are TRBV7-2 and TRBJ1-5; TRBD1 is a possible D gene (5 bases). CDR1 and CDR2 (germline): SGHTA, FQGNSA. The germline V and J ends were trimmed by 2 bases and 5 bases, with 13 bases remaining between them. This CDR3 has 15 amino acids. CDR3 protein: CASSLRAGKDQPQHF. In nucleotides, the CDR3 is TGTGCCAGCAGCTTAAGGGCAGGGAAGGATCAGCCCCAGCATTTT.

This clone showed up just once. The rearrangement joins TRBV6-5 to TRBJ1-3; 10 bases are a match to TRBD1. Germline assignment: CDR1 MNHEY and CDR2 SVGAGI. The V segment lost 2 bases and the J segment 4 bases; nucleotides outside the gene matches: 2. The CDR3 is 15 amino acids. CDR3 in amino acids: CASSYGTGEGNTIYF. The DNA of the CDR3 is TGTGCCAGCAGTTACGGGACAGGGGAAGGAAACACCATATATTTT.

The chain joins TRBV6-1 to TRBJ2-7, with D tentatively TRBD1 (5 bases). The CDR3 has 12 residues. Trimming removed 2 bases at V and 4 bases at J, with 6 bases between. Germline lookup yields CDR1 MNHNS and CDR2 SASEGT. The CDR3 region is CASSEPGYEQYV. DNA for the CDR3: TGTGCCAGCAGTGAACCAGGGTACGAGCAGTACGTC.

J is TRBJ2-2 and V is TRBV7-6; possibly TRBD1 for D (5 bases). The V end was cut by 5 bases, the J end by 6 bases, with 13 bases between. Germline values: CDR1 SGHVS, CDR2 FNYEAQ. This CDR3 comprises 14 residues. The CDR3 DNA reads as TGTGCCAGCAGCGAAATGGGGCTGGCCGGGGAGCTGTTTTTT. This encodes CASSEMGLAGELFF.

The V and J genes are TRBV5-4 and TRBJ2-3; D might be TRBD2 (6 bases). Germline CDR1 and CDR2: SGHNT and YYREEE (reference sequence). V lost 6 bases and J lost 8, with 16 bases in between. The CDR3 length is 13 residues. CDR3: CASNPSRGTTQYF. The CDR3 DNA sequence: TGTGCCAGCAACCCCTCTCGGGGGACTACGCAGTATTTT.

This clone was seen a handful of times. V usage is TRBV2 and J usage is TRBJ2-1, with 8 bases fitting TRBD1. Germline V lookup: CDR1 SNHLY, CDR2 FYNNEI. The ends lost 6 bases at V and 8 bases at J; junction bases unmatched: 6. CDR3 length: 13 residues. CDR3 nucleotides: TGTGCCAGCAGCGGACAGGGCTTGGATGAGCAGTTCTTC. As protein: CASSGQGLDEQFF.

CDR3 nucleotides: TGTGCCTTGTCCGAGGATAGCTCCTACAATGAGCAGTTCTTC. Protein: CALSEDSSYNEQFF. This chain connects TRBV30 to TRBJ2-1, with D uncertain. The CDR3 covers 14 residues. V lost 7 bases to trimming and J lost 0 bases, with 13 bases between them. CDR1 and CDR2 from the germline V gene are GTSNPN and SVGIG (reference sequence).

The rearrangement joins TRBV9 to TRBJ1-3; D ambiguous. CDR1 is SGDLS, CDR2 YYNGEE, per germline. This CDR3 spans 14 amino acids. Between the trimmed V and J ends, which lost 3 bases and 7 bases, there was a span of 14 bases. CDR3 DNA sequence: TGTGCCAGCAGCGACCCAGGACTTAGGAACACCATATATTTT. Translation: CASSDPGLRNTIYF.

The genes are TRBV7-8 and TRBJ1-2; D may be TRBD1 (5 bases). The CDR3 is made up of 15 amino acids. Per the germline V gene, CDR1 is SGHVS and CDR2 is FQNEAQ. V was cut by 10 bases and J by 0 bases, with 18 bases left in between. The CDR3 region has the DNA TGTGCCACCCACTCCCAAGGGGTACCTAACTATGGCTACACCTTC. Translating gives CATHSQGVPNYGYTF. The whole variable domain, remainder taken from reference TRBV7-8 and TRBJ1-2, is GAGVSQSPRYKVAKRGQDVALRCDPISGHVSLFWYQQALGQGPEFLTYFQNEAQLDKSGLPSDRFFAERPEGSVSTLKIQRTQQEDSAVYLCATHSQGVPNYGYTFGSGTRLTVV.

In its sample, this clone was seen once. This chain joins TRBV18 and TRBJ2-7; D is uncertain. Trimming cost V 3 bases and J 5 bases, with 14 bases left between them. CDR1 and CDR2 from the germline V gene are KGHSH and LQKENI. There are 14 residues in the CDR3. The CDR3 spells CASSPLDLEDEQYF. The DNA for the CDR3 is TGTGCCAGCTCACCCCTAGATCTCGAGGACGAGCAGTACTTC. Full variable domain (remainder filled in from reference TRBV18 and TRBJ2-7): NAGVMQNPRHLVRRRGQEARLRCSPMKGHSHVYWYRQLPEEGLKFMVYLQKENIIDESGMPKERFSAEFPKEGPSILRIQQVVRGDSAAYFCASSPLDLEDEQYFGPGTRLTVT.

The rearrangement uses TRBV5-1 and TRBJ2-2; perhaps TRBD2 as D (7 bases). In germline, CDR1 is SGHRS, CDR2 YFSETQ. The CDR3 is made up of 17 amino acids. V was pared by 0 bases and J by 1 base, with 13 bases between. In nucleotides, the CDR3 is TGCGCCAGCAGCTTGGAGGCGGGGGCGGGGAACACCGGGGAGCTGTTTTTT. It is translated as CASSLEAGAGNTGELFF.

This chain links TRBV7-6 with TRBJ2-3, with 14 bases lining up with TRBD2. V lost 4 bases to trimming and J lost 2 bases; unmatched junction nucleotides: 5. Germline CDR1 reads SGHVS; CDR2 reads FNYEAQ. CDR3 length equals 17 residues. The CDR3 DNA is TGTGCCAGCAGCTCCCGGACTAGCGGGGGGTTCACAGATACGCAGTATTTT. Its protein is CASSSRTSGGFTDTQYF.

This chain uses TRBV28 with TRBJ2-7; D is possibly TRBD1 (6 bases). The CDR3 is 14 amino acids. In germline, CDR1 is MDHEN, CDR2 SYDVKM. Trimming removed 3 bases at V and 6 bases at J, with 15 bases between. The CDR3, as DNA: TGTGCCAGCAGTTTGCAGGGGTCGGGGTTCGAGCAGTACTTC. Residues: CASSLQGSGFEQYF. Combining the CDR3 with reference TRBV28 and TRBJ2-7 gives the whole variable domain DVKVTQSSRYLVKRTGEKVFLECVQDMDHENMFWYRQDPGLGLRLIYFSYDVKMKEKGDIPEGYSVSREKKERFSLILESASTNQTSMYLCASSLQGSGFEQYFGPGTRLTVT.

This clone was counted between two and nine times. The V call is TRBV6-1, the J call TRBJ1-4, with 11 nucleotides matching TRBD1. V was clipped by 8 bases and J by 9 bases; unmatched bases: 2. The length of the CDR3 is 12 residues. Germline V gene lookup returns CDR1 MNHNS and CDR2 SASEGT. The CDR3 DNA follows: TGTGCCAGCGGGACAGGGGGTAAAAAACTGTTTTTT. As protein: CASGTGGKKLFF.

The V and J genes are TRBV19 and TRBJ2-2; perhaps TRBD2 as D (5 bases). CDR1 and CDR2 (germline): LNHDA, SQIVND (reference sequence). Trimming removed 6 bases from V and 5 bases from J, with 7 bases in between. The CDR3 length is 12 residues. CDR3 nucleotides: TGTGCCAGTAGGAGGGAAACCGGGGAGCTGTTTTTT. This translates into CASRRETGELFF. The full variable domain, rest sourced from reference TRBV19 and TRBJ2-2, is DGGITQSPKYLFRKEGQNVTLSCEQNLNHDAMYWYRQDPGQGLRLIYYSQIVNDFQKGDIAEGYSVSREKKESFPLTVTSAQKNPTAFYLCASRRETGELFFGEGSRLTVL.

This chain joins TRBV7-2 and TRBJ2-7; TRBD2 agrees at 11 bases. Germline CDR1 reads SGHTA; CDR2 reads FQGNSA. V lost 4 bases and J lost 3; bases outside the gene matches: 5. The CDR3 sequence is 15 residues long. The CDR3 region has the DNA TGTGCCAGCAGCTCCTCTAGCGGGAGGAACTACGAGCAGTACTTC. As protein: CASSSSSGRNYEQYF.

The chain recombines TRBV19 with TRBJ2-5; TRBD1 aligns across 11 bases. Germline assignment: CDR1 LNHDA and CDR2 SQIVND (reference sequence). V lost 8 bases, J lost 3 bases, and 11 bases stayed unmatched. The CDR3 consists of 16 residues. The CDR3 bases are TGTGCCAGTGGGGCCAACCTGGGACAGGGGGAAGAGACCCAGTACTTC. Protein: CASGANLGQGEETQYF.

The rearrangement uses TRBV5-1 and TRBJ2-1; 10 bases are a match to TRBD2. CDR1 and CDR2 from the germline V gene are SGHRS and YFSETQ. The CDR3 covers 15 residues. V lost 4 bases and J lost 8; bases outside the gene matches: 9. CDR3 amino acids: CASSRLAGVVDEQFF. The CDR3 DNA reads as TGCGCCAGCAGCCGTCTAGCGGGAGTAGTTGATGAGCAGTTCTTC.

The chain joins TRBV10-3 to TRBJ2-5; D possibly corresponds to TRBD2 (5 bases). The germline gives CDR1 ENHRY, CDR2 SYGVKD. Trimming shortened V by 8 bases and J by 5 bases, and 9 bases separated the two germline ends. The CDR3 runs to 11 residues. The CDR3 loop is CAIGLSETQYF. The DNA for the CDR3 is TGTGCCATCGGACTGTCGGAGACCCAGTACTTC.

To note about this clone: One junction end disagrees with the germline gene, perhaps due to a read error. V gene TRBV7-9 combines with J gene TRBJ1-2, with no clear D. The CDR3 is 12 residues long. CDR1 SEHNR and CDR2 FQNEAQ come from the germline V gene (reference sequence). CDR3 sequence (DNA): TGTTCCAGCAGCTTAGGCGGTTCCGGCTACACCTTC. Protein: CSSSLGGSGYTF.

This clone was seen only a few times. The chain has TRBV12-1 and TRBJ1-2; the D call in the table, TRBD1, was not verified against the DNA. TRBV12-1 is deemed a pseudogene. The CDR3 is 13 residues long. The CDR3 is CASSFRQFYGYTF. The CDR3 DNA reads TGTGCCAGCAGCTTTAGACAGTTCTATGGCTACACCTTC.

Only a few counts were recorded for this clone. V and J are TRBV6-6 and TRBJ1-5, with D possibly TRBD1 on 5 matching bases. CDR1 and CDR2 (germline): MNHNY, SVGAGI (reference sequence). This CDR3 contains 15 residues. With 7 bases removed from V and 7 bases from J, the gap between germline ends came to 20 bases. The CDR3 DNA reads as TGTGCCAGCACCGCCGGTGGGGGACTAGGGCAGCCCCAGCATTTT. It is translated as CASTAGGGLGQPQHF.